The clone carrying this T cell receptor beta chain came up a few times. These data belong to a study of blood T cell repertoires in COVID-19. Authors' processing steps: Scientists estimated how many nucleated cells there were by amplifying reference gene primers. Some clones are missing from TCRdb's copy, which holds only in-frame ones; the method was immunoSEQ multiplex PCR. D and trimming were read from the DNA, whereas the V and J calls and clone size are those reported in that table. Of some 390,000 clones listed, over 75% are singletons. There are 15 residues in the CDR3. With 6 bases removed from V and 7 bases from J, the gap between germline ends came to 16 bases. Germline CDR1 is MNHEY and CDR2 is SVGAGI. Patients in Seattle were enrolled during active infection, then followed longitudinally.

The TCR originated in a woman between 55 and 75 years old with COVID-19, enrolled during active disease. This chain joins TRBV6-5 and TRBJ1-6; tentative D call: TRBD1 (5 bases). The sequencing sample was made of peripheral blood. Written as DNA, the CDR3 is TGTGCCAGCAGCCGGCATCAGGCAGGGAATTCACCCCTCCACTTT. The encoded protein is CASSRHQAGNSPLHF.